Presented here are 26 T cell receptor beta chains from one specimen sequenced in a study of T cell changes during pregnancy in multiple sclerosis. The table came from immunoSEQ multiplex PCR; TCRdb's copy has only in-frame clones and leaves some out. The table shows 75,000 to 100,000 clones, with about 92% occurring only once. This specimen consisted of peripheral blood, obtained after pregnancy. Receptors were obtained from a female donor in good health, enrolled as a control in a pregnancy study.

This CDR3 is CASYQGPGQGLGNEQYF. The CDR3 DNA sequence: TGTGCCAGCTATCAGGGCCCGGGACAGGGTTTAGGGAACGAGCAGTACTTC. This chain uses TRBV28 with TRBJ2-7; 9 bases map to TRBD1. V was clipped by 8 bases and J by 5 bases; unmatched bases: 19. Germline V gene data show CDR1 as MDHEN and CDR2 as SYDVKM. This CDR3 has 17 amino acids.

The V gene is TRBV15, the J gene TRBJ2-1; a possible D gene is TRBD2 (6 bases). The CDR3 has 18 amino acids. CDR1 and CDR2 (germline): LNHNV, YYDKDF (reference sequence). Trimming took 2 bases from V and 0 from J, leaving 17 bases between them. The CDR3 bases are TGTGCCACCAGCAGACCCGGACGGTTAGCGGTCTCCTACAATGAGCAGTTCTTC. Translation: CATSRPGRLAVSYNEQFF.

The table lists this clone with a few counts. V and J are TRBV9 and TRBJ1-2; D might be TRBD1 (5 bases). The germline V gene has CDR1 SGDLS and CDR2 YYNGEE. The V end lost 2 bases, the J end lost 4 bases, and 15 bases lay between the germline ends. The CDR3 sequence is 15 residues long. The CDR3 DNA reads as TGTGCCAGCAGCGTCGACCCCGGGGGGATCTATGGCTACACCTTC. Its protein product is CASSVDPGGIYGYTF.

The chain couples TRBV19 to TRBJ2-4, with D possibly TRBD2 on 6 matching bases. Deletions cut 3 bases from V and 7 bases from J, with 22 bases between. CDR1 and CDR2 from the germline V gene are LNHDA and SQIVND (reference sequence). The CDR3 is 17 residues long. DNA for the CDR3: TGTGCCAGTAGTATCGGATTTTTCGGGGGTCCAAAGAACATTCAGTACTTC. This sequence encodes CASSIGFFGGPKNIQYF.

This sequence joins TRBV4-2 and TRBJ2-1; 12 bases are a match to TRBD2. In germline, CDR1 is LGHNA, CDR2 YNFKEQ. V shed 1 base and J 4 bases; nucleotides not matched to a gene: 2. This CDR3 comprises 16 residues. This CDR3 reads CASSQGTSGAYNEQFF. CDR3 DNA: TGTGCCAGCAGCCAAGGGACTAGCGGGGCATACAATGAGCAGTTCTTC.

V gene TRBV29-1 combines with J gene TRBJ1-1; D call uncertain. V was trimmed by 5 bases and J by 6 bases, leaving 16 bases between them. The CDR3 covers 13 residues. The germline gives CDR1 SQVTM, CDR2 ANQGSEA. The CDR3 region is CSVNPLRVAEAFF. CDR3 DNA: TGCAGCGTTAACCCCTTGAGGGTAGCTGAAGCTTTCTTT.

Concerning this clone itself: The CDR3 end shows no conserved phenylalanine or tryptophan, and so a read error is likely. The chain has TRBV27 and TRBJ1-2; 7 bases are shared with TRBD1. The CDR3 extends over 15 amino acids. The V gene's germline CDR1 is MNHEY and CDR2 SMNVEV (reference sequence). The V segment lost 5 bases and the J segment 0 bases; nucleotides outside the gene matches: 6. The CDR3 sequence is CASSQWTGANYGYTL. In DNA, the CDR3 is TGTGCCAGCAGTCAGTGGACAGGAGCTAACTATGGCTACACCCTC.

CDR3 sequence reads: CSVSGRVSYEQYF. The CDR3 bases are TGCAGCGTGAGCGGTAGGGTTTCCTACGAGCAGTACTTC. The chain is built from TRBV29-1 and TRBJ2-7; possible D gene TRBD2, 5 bases. V was shortened by 6 bases and J by 1 base, with 13 bases between the two germline ends. Looked up from germline, CDR1 is SQVTM and CDR2 is ANQGSEA. This CDR3 is 13 amino acids long.

This clone came up once. The rearrangement uses TRBV7-9 and TRBJ1-2; TRBD1 matches at 7 bases. The V gene end was trimmed by 5 bases and the J gene end by 6 bases; junction bases not matched to a gene: 6. The CDR3 has 13 amino acids. CDR1 is SEHNR, CDR2 FQNEAQ, per germline (reference sequence). CDR3 sequence: CASSTGTAHGYTF. CDR3 nucleotide sequence: TGTGCCAGCAGCACGGGGACAGCCCATGGCTACACCTTC.

A remark on this clone: At one boundary the junction diverges from the germline segment, which might be a read error. This chain uses TRBV4-2 with TRBJ1-2; weak D call: TRBD1 (5 bases). The germline V gene encodes CDR1 LGHNA and CDR2 YNFKEQ. CDR3 length: 11 residues. CDR3 sequence reads: CASSQDGGYVF. The CDR3 DNA follows: TGTGCCAGCAGCCAAGATGGGGGGTATGTCTTC.

The chain is built from TRBV28 and TRBJ1-1; a weak D match, TRBD1 (6 bases). The ends were cut back, 5 bases at V and 0 bases at J, with 13 bases in the middle. Germline V CDR1 and CDR2: MDHEN, SYDVKM. This CDR3 has 15 residues. This CDR3 reads CASSPLGTLNTEAFF. DNA of the CDR3: TGTGCCAGCAGTCCCCTGGGGACATTGAACACTGAAGCTTTCTTT.

This sequence joins TRBV19 and TRBJ1-1; 7 bases align to TRBD1. Trimming at V came to 5 bases and at J to 6 bases, leaving 3 bases not matched to a gene. This CDR3 contains 12 residues. Germline V gene lookup returns CDR1 LNHDA and CDR2 SQIVND (reference sequence). Here the CDR3 reads CASSRQGAEAFF. The CDR3 DNA is TGTGCCAGTAGTCGACAGGGTGCTGAAGCTTTCTTT.

The chain recombines TRBV19 with TRBJ2-7, with D tentatively TRBD2 (6 bases). The V gene's germline CDR1 is LNHDA and CDR2 SQIVND (reference sequence). The CDR3 is 15 residues long. V was shortened by 4 bases and J by 1 base, with 14 bases between the two germline ends. CDR3 sequence (DNA): TGTGCCAGTAGTAGGGTGGAGGGTATGTCCTACGAGCAGTACTTC. Amino acids: CASSRVEGMSYEQYF.

The V and J genes are TRBV6-1 and TRBJ1-2; D not resolved. The CDR3 sequence is 13 residues long. V was shortened by 10 bases and J by 4 bases, with 16 bases between the two germline ends. Germline assignment: CDR1 MNHNS and CDR2 SASEGT. This CDR3 is CATSPVQIYGYTF. The CDR3 DNA is TGTGCCACTTCCCCGGTACAGATCTATGGCTACACCTTC.

The V gene is TRBV5-5, the J gene TRBJ2-6; maybe TRBD1 (6 bases). This CDR3 has 17 amino acids. The ends were cut back, 4 bases at V and 3 bases at J, with 17 bases in the middle. Germline CDR1 SGHKS, CDR2 YYEKEE (reference sequence). The CDR3 protein is CASSRRTAWGGANVLTF. The CDR3 DNA reads TGTGCCAGCAGCCGACGGACAGCCTGGGGTGGGGCCAACGTCCTGACTTTC.

The V gene is TRBV6-5, the J gene TRBJ1-2; TRBD1 matches at 8 bases. After removal of 0 bases from V and 7 bases from J, the junction contained 7 bases not matched to a gene. The CDR3 covers 15 residues. Germline V gives CDR1 MNHEY, CDR2 SVGAGI. The CDR3 DNA sequence: TGTGCCAGCAGTTACTCAGGACAGGGCTTATTTGGCTACACCTTC. Translating gives CASSYSGQGLFGYTF.

The chain couples TRBV7-8 to TRBJ1-4; D call uncertain. The CDR3 is 13 residues long. Germline CDR1 SGHVS, CDR2 FQNEAQ. V dropped 1 base and J dropped 12 bases, with 12 bases sitting between them. As DNA, the CDR3 is TGTGCCAGCAGCTTAGGGAGACCACAACAACTGTTTTTT. Protein: CASSLGRPQQLFF.

The rearrangement uses TRBV9 and TRBJ2-3; TRBD2 matches at 11 bases. The V gene end was trimmed by 3 bases and the J gene end by 7 bases; junction bases not matched to a gene: 7. The CDR3 length is 15 residues. CDR1 SGDLS and CDR2 YYNGEE come from the germline V gene. The chain's CDR3 is CASSDIAGGSNTQYF. For the CDR3, the DNA is TGTGCCAGCAGCGACATAGCGGGGGGGTCGAATACGCAGTATTTT.

V and J are TRBV2 and TRBJ1-4; 7 bases align to TRBD1. Germline V CDR1 and CDR2: SNHLY, FYNNEI. V dropped 10 bases and J dropped 6; count of bases not matched to a gene: 5. The CDR3 is made up of 12 amino acids. CDR3 in amino acids: CATGTVDEKLFF. CDR3 coding DNA: TGTGCCACCGGGACAGTTGATGAAAAACTGTTTTTT.

The J gene is TRBJ1-1, the V gene TRBV6-6; 8 bases line up with TRBD1. This CDR3 has 16 amino acids. The trim removed 10 bases at V and 1 base at J, leaving 14 bases unmatched. CDR1 and CDR2 from the germline V gene are MNHNY and SVGAGI (reference sequence). The CDR3 region is CATRSGGQGENTEAFF. CDR3 DNA sequence: TGTGCCACCCGCTCGGGCGGACAGGGTGAGAACACTGAAGCTTTCTTT.

This chain links TRBV25-1 with TRBJ2-1; 12 bases are a match to TRBD2. V gave up 5 bases and J gave up 9 bases; unmatched junction bases: 8. Per the germline V gene, CDR1 is MGHDK and CDR2 is SYGVNS. The CDR3 runs 15 residues. Here the CDR3 reads CASSPRLAGGREQFF. Written as DNA, the CDR3 is TGTGCCAGCAGTCCCCGGCTAGCGGGGGGGCGTGAGCAGTTCTTC.

The chain employs TRBV7-9 and TRBJ2-1; 10 bases agree with TRBD2. This CDR3 is built from 19 residues. V was pared by 1 base and J by 0 bases, with 9 bases of the junction left unmatched. The V gene's germline CDR1 is SEHNR and CDR2 FQNEAQ (reference sequence). The CDR3 protein is CASSLGISGRLSSYNEQFF. CDR3 bases: TGTGCCAGCAGCTTAGGTATTAGCGGGAGGCTAAGCTCCTACAATGAGCAGTTCTTC. The full variable domain, in which reference TRBV7-9 and TRBJ2-1 provide the parts outside the CDR3, is DTGVSQNPRHKITKRGQNVTFRCDPISEHNRLYWYRQTLGQGPEFLTYFQNEAQLEKSRLLSDRFSAERPKGSFSTLEIQRTEQGDSAMYLCASSLGISGRLSSYNEQFFGPGTRLTVL.

V gene TRBV28 combines with J gene TRBJ2-1, with TRBD2 matching 7 bases. Germline CDR1 and CDR2: MDHEN and SYDVKM. Trimming removed 3 bases from V and 2 bases from J; junction bases left unmatched: 4. The CDR3 contains 15 residues. Here the CDR3 reads CASSFREVPYNEQFF. CDR3 nucleotides: TGTGCCAGCAGTTTCCGGGAGGTCCCCTACAATGAGCAGTTCTTC.

The rearrangement links TRBV5-1 to TRBJ2-3, with 9 bases that match TRBD1. CDR1 is SGHRS, CDR2 YFSETQ, per germline. The CDR3 is 14 residues long. V was clipped by 4 bases and J by 4 bases; unmatched bases: 4. CDR3 sequence (DNA): TGCGCCAGCAGCCTGGGACAGGGTTCAGATACGCAGTATTTT. It codes for CASSLGQGSDTQYF.

This chain links TRBV7-8 with TRBJ1-4, with 9 bases that match TRBD1. Germline V gene data show CDR1 as SGHVS and CDR2 as FQNEAQ. CDR3 length: 15 amino acids. The ends lost 3 bases at V and 7 bases at J; junction bases unmatched: 6. Written as DNA, the CDR3 is TGTGCCAGCAGCTTCGGGACAGGGATCGGTGAAAAACTGTTTTTT. Encoded protein: CASSFGTGIGEKLFF.

For the CDR3, the DNA is TGTGCCAGTAGTATCCGGGGAGGAGAGACCCAGTACTTC. Translated: CASSIRGGETQYF. The chain combines TRBV19 with TRBJ2-5; D is perhaps TRBD2 (6 bases). Germline V lookup: CDR1 LNHDA, CDR2 SQIVND (reference sequence). With 3 bases removed from V and 4 bases from J, the gap between germline ends came to 9 bases. The CDR3 totals 13 residues.